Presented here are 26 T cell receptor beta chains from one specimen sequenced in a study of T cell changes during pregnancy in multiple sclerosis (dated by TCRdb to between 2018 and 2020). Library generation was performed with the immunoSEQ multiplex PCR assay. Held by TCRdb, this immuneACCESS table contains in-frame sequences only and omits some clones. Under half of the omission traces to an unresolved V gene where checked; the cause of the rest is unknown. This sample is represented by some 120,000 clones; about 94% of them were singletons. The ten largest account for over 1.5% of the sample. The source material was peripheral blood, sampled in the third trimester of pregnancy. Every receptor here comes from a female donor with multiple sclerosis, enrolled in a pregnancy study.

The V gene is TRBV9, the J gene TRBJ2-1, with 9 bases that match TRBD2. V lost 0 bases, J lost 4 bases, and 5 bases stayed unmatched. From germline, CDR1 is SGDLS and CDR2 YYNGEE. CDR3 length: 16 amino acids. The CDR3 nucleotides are TGTGCCAGCAGCGTAGGTCTTAGCGGGAGTTACAATGAGCAGTTCTTC. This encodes CASSVGLSGSYNEQFF.

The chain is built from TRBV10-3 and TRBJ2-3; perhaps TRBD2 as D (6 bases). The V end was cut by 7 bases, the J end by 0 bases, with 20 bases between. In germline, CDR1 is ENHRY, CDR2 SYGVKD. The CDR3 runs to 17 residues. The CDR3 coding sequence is TGTGCCATCAATCTAGCTGGGACTTCCACCAGCACAGATACGCAGTATTTT. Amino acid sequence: CAINLAGTSTSTDTQYF.

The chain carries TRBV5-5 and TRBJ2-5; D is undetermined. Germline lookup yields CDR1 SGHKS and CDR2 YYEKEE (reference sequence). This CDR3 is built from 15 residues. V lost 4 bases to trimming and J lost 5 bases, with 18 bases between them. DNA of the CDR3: TGTGCCAGCAGCCCCCGAGGTAGGCCTGAGGAGACCCAGTACTTC. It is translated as CASSPRGRPEETQYF.

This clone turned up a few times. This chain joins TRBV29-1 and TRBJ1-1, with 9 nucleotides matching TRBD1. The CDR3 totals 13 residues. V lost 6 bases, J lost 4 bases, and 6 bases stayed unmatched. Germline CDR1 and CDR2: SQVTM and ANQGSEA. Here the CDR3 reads CSVWGQGGTEAFF. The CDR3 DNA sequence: TGCAGCGTGTGGGGACAGGGAGGCACTGAAGCTTTCTTT.

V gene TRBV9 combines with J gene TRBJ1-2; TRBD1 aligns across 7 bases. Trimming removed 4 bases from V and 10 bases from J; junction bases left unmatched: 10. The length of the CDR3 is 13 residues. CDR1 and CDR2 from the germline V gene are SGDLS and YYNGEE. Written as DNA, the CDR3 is TGTGCCAGCAGCCCGCGGGACAGACCCATCTACACCTTC. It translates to CASSPRDRPIYTF.

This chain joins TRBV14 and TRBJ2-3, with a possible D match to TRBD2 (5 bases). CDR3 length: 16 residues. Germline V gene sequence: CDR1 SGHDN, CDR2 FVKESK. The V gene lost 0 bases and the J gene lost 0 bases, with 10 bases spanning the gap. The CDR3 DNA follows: TGTGCCAGCAGCCAAGACCCCCAGCGGAGCACAGATACGCAGTATTTT. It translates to CASSQDPQRSTDTQYF.

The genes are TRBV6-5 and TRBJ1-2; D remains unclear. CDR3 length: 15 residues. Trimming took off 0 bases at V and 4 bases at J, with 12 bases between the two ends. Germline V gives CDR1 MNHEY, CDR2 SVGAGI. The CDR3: CASSYSGSQAYGYTF. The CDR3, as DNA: TGTGCCAGCAGTTACTCTGGCTCGCAGGCCTATGGCTACACCTTC.

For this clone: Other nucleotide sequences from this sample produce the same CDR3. The CDR3 bases are TGTGCCAGCAGCTTAGCACTAGCGGGAGGCACAGATACGCAGTATTTT. Amino acids: CASSLALAGGTDTQYF. The chain links TRBV7-9 to TRBJ2-3; 11 bases line up with TRBD2. This CDR3 has 16 residues. Germline V gene data show CDR1 as SEHNR and CDR2 as FQNEAQ (reference sequence). Unmatched junction bases numbered 0, after V lost 0 bases and J lost 1 base.

CDR3 amino acids: CASSSGTSGGEQFF. The CDR3 nucleotides read TGTGCCAGTTCATCCGGGACTAGCGGGGGTGAGCAGTTCTTC. The chain is built from TRBV7-3 and TRBJ2-1; 14 bases are a match to TRBD2. The germline gives CDR1 SGHTA, CDR2 FQGTGA. The trim removed 9 bases at V and 9 bases at J, leaving 7 bases unmatched. The CDR3 is 14 amino acids.

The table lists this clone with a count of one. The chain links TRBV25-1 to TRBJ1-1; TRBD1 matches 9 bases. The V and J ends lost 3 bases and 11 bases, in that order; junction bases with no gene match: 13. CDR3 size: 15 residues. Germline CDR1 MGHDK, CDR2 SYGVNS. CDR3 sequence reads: CASSDPQQGARKAFF. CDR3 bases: TGTGCCAGCAGTGATCCACAACAGGGGGCAAGGAAGGCTTTCTTT.

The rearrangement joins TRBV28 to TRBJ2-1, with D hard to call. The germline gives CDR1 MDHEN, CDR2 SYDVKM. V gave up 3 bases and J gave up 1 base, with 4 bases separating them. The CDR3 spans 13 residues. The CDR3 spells CASSLASYNEQFF. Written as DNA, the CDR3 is TGTGCCAGCAGTTTGGCTTCCTACAATGAGCAGTTCTTC.

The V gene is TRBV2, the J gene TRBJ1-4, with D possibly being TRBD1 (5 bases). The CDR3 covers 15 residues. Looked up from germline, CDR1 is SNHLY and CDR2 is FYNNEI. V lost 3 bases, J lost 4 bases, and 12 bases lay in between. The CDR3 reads CASSDMGRGNEKLFF. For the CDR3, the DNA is TGTGCCAGCAGTGATATGGGTAGGGGTAATGAAAAACTGTTTTTT.

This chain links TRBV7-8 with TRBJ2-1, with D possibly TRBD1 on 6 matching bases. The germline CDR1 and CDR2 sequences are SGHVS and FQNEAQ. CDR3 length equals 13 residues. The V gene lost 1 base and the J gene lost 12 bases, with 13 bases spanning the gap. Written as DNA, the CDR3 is TGTGCCAGCAGCTTAGGAACCCCAGGGGCGCAGTTCTTC. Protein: CASSLGTPGAQFF. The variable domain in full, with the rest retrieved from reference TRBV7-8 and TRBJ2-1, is GAGVSQSPRYKVAKRGQDVALRCDPISGHVSLFWYQQALGQGPEFLTYFQNEAQLDKSGLPSDRFFAERPEGSVSTLKIQRTQQEDSAVYLCASSLGTPGAQFFGPGTRLTVL.

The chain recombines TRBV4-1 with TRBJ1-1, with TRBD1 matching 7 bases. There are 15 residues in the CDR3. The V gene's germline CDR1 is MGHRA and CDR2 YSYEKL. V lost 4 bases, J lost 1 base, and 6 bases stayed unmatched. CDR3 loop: CASSPRDSGNTEAFF. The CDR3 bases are TGCGCCAGCAGCCCTCGGGACAGCGGGAACACTGAAGCTTTCTTT.

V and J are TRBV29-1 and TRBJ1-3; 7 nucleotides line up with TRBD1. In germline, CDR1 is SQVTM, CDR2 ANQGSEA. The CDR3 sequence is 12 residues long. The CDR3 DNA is TGCACCGGGACAGACTCTGGAAACACCATATATTTT. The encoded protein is CTGTDSGNTIYF.

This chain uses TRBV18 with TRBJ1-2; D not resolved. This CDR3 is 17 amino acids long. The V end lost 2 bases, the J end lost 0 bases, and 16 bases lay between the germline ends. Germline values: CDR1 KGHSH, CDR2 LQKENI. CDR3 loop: CASSPRTGTFSNYGYTF. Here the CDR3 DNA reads TGTGCCAGCTCACCAAGGACGGGAACCTTCTCTAACTATGGCTACACCTTC.

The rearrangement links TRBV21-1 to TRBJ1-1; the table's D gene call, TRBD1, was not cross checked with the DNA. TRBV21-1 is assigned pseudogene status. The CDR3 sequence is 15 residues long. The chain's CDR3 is CASSNEDREIAEAFF. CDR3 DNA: TGTGCCAGCAGCAACGAGGACAGGGAGATCGCTGAAGCTTTCTTT.

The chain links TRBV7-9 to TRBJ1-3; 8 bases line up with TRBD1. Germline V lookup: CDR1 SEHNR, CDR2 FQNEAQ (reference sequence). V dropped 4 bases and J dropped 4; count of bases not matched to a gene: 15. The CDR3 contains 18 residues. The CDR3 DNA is TGTGCCAGCAGCTACATACGCCGGGACCGGACAGGGGGAAACACCATATATTTT. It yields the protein CASSYIRRDRTGGNTIYF. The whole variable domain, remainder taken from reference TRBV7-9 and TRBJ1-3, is DTGVSQNPRHKITKRGQNVTFRCDPISEHNRLYWYRQTLGQGPEFLTYFQNEAQLEKSRLLSDRFSAERPKGSFSTLEIQRTEQGDSAMYLCASSYIRRDRTGGNTIYFGEGSWLTVV.

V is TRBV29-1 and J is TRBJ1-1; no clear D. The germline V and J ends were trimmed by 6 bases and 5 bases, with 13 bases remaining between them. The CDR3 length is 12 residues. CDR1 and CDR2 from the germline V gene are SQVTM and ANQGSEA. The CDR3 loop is CSVASEATEAFF. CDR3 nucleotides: TGCAGCGTGGCATCCGAAGCGACTGAAGCTTTCTTT.

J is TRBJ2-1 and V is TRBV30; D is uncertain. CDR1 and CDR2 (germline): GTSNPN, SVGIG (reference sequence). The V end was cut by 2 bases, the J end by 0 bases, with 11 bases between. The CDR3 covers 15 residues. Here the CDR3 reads CAWSLGGNSYNEQFF. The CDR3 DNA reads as TGTGCCTGGAGTCTAGGTGGAAACTCCTACAATGAGCAGTTCTTC. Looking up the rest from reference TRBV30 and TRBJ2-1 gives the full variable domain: SQTIHQWPATLVQPVGSPLSLECTVEGTSNPNLYWYRQAAGRGLQLLFYSVGIGQISSEVPQNLSASRPQDRQFILSSKKLLLSDSGFYLCAWSLGGNSYNEQFFGPGTRLTVL.

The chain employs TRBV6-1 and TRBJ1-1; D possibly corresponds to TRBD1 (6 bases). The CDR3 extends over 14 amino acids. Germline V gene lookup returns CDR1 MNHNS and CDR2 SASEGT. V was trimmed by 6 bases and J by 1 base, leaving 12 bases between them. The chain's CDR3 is CASSWDIGNTEAFF. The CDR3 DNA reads TGTGCCAGCAGCTGGGACATTGGGAACACTGAAGCTTTCTTT.

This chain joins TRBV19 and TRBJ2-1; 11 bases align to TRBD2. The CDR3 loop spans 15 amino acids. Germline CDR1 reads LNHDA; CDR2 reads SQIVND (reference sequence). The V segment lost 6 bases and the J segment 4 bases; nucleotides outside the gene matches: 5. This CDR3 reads CASSLLAGEYNEQFF. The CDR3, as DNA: TGTGCCAGTAGCCTACTAGCGGGGGAGTACAATGAGCAGTTCTTC.

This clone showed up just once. DNA for the CDR3: TGTGCCAGCAGTCGGACAGGGAGCTCCTACAATGAGCAGTTCTTC. Protein product: CASSRTGSSYNEQFF. The rearrangement joins TRBV2 to TRBJ2-1, with 8 bases identical to TRBD1. Germline V gene sequence: CDR1 SNHLY, CDR2 FYNNEI. This CDR3 has 15 residues. V dropped 5 bases and J dropped 0; count of bases not matched to a gene: 3. The full variable domain, completed using reference TRBV2 and TRBJ2-1, is EPEVTQTPSHQVTQMGQEVILRCVPISNHLYFYWYRQILGQKVEFLVSFYNNEISEKSEIFDDQFSVERPDGSNFTLKIRSTKLEDSAMYFCASSRTGSSYNEQFFGPGTRLTVL.

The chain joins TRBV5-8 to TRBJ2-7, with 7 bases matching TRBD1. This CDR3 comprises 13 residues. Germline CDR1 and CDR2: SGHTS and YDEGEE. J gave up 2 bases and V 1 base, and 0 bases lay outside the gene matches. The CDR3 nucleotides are TGTGCCAGCAGCTTGAGGGGGCCCTACGAGCAGTACTTC. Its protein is CASSLRGPYEQYF.

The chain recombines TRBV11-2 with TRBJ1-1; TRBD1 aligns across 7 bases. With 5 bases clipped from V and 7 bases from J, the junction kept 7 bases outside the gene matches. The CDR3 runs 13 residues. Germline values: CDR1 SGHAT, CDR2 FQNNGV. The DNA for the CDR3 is TGTGCCAGCAGCCAGGAGGGGGCAGGTGAAGCTTTCTTT. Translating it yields CASSQEGAGEAFF. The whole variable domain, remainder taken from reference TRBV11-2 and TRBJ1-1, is EAGVAQSPRYKIIEKRQSVAFWCNPISGHATLYWYQQILGQGPKLLIQFQNNGVVDDSQLPKDRFSAERLKGVDSTLKIQPAKLEDSAVYLCASSQEGAGEAFFGQGTRLTVV.

In nucleotides, the CDR3 is TGTGCCAGCAGGAACAGGGCGGGCTACGAGCAGTACTTC. This sequence encodes CASRNRAGYEQYF. The chain is built from TRBV2 and TRBJ2-7; D might be TRBD1 (6 bases). This CDR3 is built from 13 residues. Germline V gives CDR1 SNHLY, CDR2 FYNNEI. The V end lost 6 bases, the J end lost 3 bases, and 12 bases lay between the germline ends.